This TCR beta chain originates from a study of cytomegalovirus exposure and HLA in healthy donors. The CDR3 totals 16 residues. Germline V gives CDR1 MDHEN, CDR2 SYDVKM. Trimming left V 5 bases short and J 1 base short, with 15 bases between. Notes on the study in general: A prior analysis recorded that most TCR beta V segments were productive about 87% or about 30% of the time.

60 Vbeta and 13 Jbeta primers were used in PCR. How the authors handled the data: There were about 80 million unique TCR beta chains by a later count, and around 10 million of them were shared. Only in-frame clones appear in the TCRdb table, and some are missing; sequencing was by immunoSEQ multiplex PCR. That table gives V, J and clone size, and the DNA gave D and trimming. The sample yields roughly 100,000 clones, approximately 66% seen once. This clone turned up a few times. Its antigen is as yet unknown. The rearrangement uses TRBV28 and TRBJ2-4, with D unresolved. The TCR comes from a woman aged 50 to 60 in good health and CMV-seronegative. The sample comprised PBMCs. CDR3 sequence reads: CASSPGLPGAKNIQYF. The CDR3 nucleotides read TGTGCCAGCAGTCCTGGCCTCCCCGGGGCCAAAAACATTCAGTACTTC.